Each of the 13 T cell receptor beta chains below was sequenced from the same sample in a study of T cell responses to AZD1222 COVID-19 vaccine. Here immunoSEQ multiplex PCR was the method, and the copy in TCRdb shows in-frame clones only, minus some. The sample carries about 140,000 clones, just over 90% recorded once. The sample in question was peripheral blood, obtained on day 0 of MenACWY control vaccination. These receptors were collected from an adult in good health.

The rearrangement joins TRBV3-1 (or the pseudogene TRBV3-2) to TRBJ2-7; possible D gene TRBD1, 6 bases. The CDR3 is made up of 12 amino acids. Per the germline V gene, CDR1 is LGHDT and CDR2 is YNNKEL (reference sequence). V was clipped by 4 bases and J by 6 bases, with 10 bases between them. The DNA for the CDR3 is TGTGCCAGCAGCCGACAGGCATCCGAGCAGTACTTC. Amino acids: CASSRQASEQYF.

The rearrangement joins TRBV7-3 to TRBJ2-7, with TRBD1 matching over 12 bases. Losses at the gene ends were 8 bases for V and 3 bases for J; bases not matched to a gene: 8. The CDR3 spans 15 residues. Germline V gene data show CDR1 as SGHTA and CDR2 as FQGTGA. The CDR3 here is CASRDRGPNHYEQYF. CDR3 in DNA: TGTGCCAGCCGGGACAGGGGGCCTAATCACTACGAGCAGTACTTC.

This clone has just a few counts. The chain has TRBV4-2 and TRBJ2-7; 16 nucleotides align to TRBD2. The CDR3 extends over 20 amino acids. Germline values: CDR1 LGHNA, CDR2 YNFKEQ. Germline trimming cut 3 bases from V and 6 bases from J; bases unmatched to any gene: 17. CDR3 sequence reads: CASSQETPGLAGGPLSEQYF. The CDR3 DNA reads TGTGCCAGCAGCCAGGAAACTCCGGGACTAGCGGGGGGGCCTTTATCCGAGCAGTACTTC.

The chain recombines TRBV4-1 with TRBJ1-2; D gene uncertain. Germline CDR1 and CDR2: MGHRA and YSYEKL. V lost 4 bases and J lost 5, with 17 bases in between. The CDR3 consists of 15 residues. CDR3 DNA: TGCGCCAGCAGCCCTCCGGAATGGGGTATTTATGGCTACACCTTC. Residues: CASSPPEWGIYGYTF.

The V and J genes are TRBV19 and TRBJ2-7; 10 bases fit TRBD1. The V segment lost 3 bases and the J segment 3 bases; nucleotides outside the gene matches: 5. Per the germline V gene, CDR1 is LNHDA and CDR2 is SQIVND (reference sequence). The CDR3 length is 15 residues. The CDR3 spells CASSIAGTGVYEQYF. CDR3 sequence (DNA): TGTGCCAGTAGTATCGCCGGGACAGGGGTCTACGAGCAGTACTTC.

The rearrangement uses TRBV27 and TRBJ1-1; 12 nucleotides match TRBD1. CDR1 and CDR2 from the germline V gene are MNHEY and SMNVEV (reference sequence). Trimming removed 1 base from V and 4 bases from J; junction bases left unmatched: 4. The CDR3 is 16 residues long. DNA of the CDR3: TGTGCCAGCAGTTTATTTGGGACAGGGGGCATCACTGAAGCTTTCTTT. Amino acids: CASSLFGTGGITEAFF.

CDR3 nucleotides: TGTGCCAGCAGCTTGGTAAAGAGAATGAACACTGAAGCTTTCTTT. It is translated as CASSLVKRMNTEAFF. This sequence joins TRBV5-8 and TRBJ1-1; no reliable D call. Per germline, CDR1 SGHTS and CDR2 YDEGEE. The CDR3 is 15 amino acids. V dropped 0 bases and J dropped 0 bases, with 9 bases sitting between them.

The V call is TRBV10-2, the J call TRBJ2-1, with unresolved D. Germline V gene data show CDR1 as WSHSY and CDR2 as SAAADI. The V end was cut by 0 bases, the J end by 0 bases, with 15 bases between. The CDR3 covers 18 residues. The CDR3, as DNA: TGCGCCAGCAGTGAGTCAACCCTAGGATGGGGCTCCTACAATGAGCAGTTCTTC. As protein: CASSESTLGWGSYNEQFF.

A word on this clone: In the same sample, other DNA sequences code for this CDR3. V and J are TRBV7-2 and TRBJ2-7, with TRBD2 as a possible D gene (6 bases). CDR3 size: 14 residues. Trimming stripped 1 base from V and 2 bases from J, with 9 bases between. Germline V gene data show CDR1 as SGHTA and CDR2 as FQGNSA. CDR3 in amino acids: CASSLGGVAYEQYF. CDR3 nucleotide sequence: TGTGCCAGCAGCTTAGGGGGGGTCGCCTACGAGCAGTACTTC.

CDR3: CASSLTGMGTEAFF. As DNA, the CDR3 is TGTGCCAGCAGCTTGACAGGGATGGGTACTGAAGCTTTCTTT. This chain connects TRBV5-4 to TRBJ1-1, with TRBD1 as a possible D gene (6 bases). V was clipped by 1 base and J by 5 bases, with 12 bases between them. This CDR3 is built from 14 residues. Germline V gene lookup returns CDR1 SGHNT and CDR2 YYREEE (reference sequence).

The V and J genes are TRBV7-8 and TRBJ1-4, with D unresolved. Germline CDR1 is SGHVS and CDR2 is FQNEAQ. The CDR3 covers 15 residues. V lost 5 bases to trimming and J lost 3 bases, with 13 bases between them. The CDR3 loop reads CASSLIRAPNEKLFF. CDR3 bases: TGTGCCAGCAGCCTAATCCGGGCCCCTAATGAAAAACTGTTTTTT.

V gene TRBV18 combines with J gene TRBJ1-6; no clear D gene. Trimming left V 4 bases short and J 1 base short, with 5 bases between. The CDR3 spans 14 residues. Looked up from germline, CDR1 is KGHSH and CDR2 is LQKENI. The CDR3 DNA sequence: TGTGCCAGCTCACTTCCTTCCTATAATTCACCCCTCCACTTT. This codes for CASSLPSYNSPLHF.

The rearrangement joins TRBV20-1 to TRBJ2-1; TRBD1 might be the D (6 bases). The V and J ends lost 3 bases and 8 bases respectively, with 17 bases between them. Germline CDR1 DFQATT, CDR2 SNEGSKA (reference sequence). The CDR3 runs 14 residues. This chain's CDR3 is CSASEGEGWDEQFF. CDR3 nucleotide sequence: TGCAGTGCTAGTGAGGGGGAAGGGTGGGATGAGCAGTTCTTC.